This T cell receptor beta chain stems from a study of blood T cells in healthy people across ages. Background on the study: Capture by template switching was about one barcoded beta molecule per two T cells. Whole-study results and caveats: Underestimates were what the diversity estimates from one million T cells were considered to be.

Every participating donor contributed about 10 milliliters of peripheral blood through a draw. This clonotype was seen ten or more times. The antigen is not known. Alongside a J-beta primer mix, a sample-barcoded 5' primer served in a second PCR lasting 7 to 11 cycles. Each TCR beta cDNA got a 12-nucleotide random molecular identifier. TCRdb analysed the 5' RACE reads with MiXCR anew, one entry per CDR3 protein. The sample lists more than 800,000 distinct CDR3 sequences; 25% to 30% were seen once. Trimming pared 11 bases from V and 0 bases from J, leaving 12 bases between. The germline V gene encodes CDR1 SEHNR and CDR2 FQNEAQ (reference sequence). The CDR3 sequence is 13 residues long.

The chain recombines TRBV7-9 with TRBJ2-3; D unresolved. The sequencing input was blood. This TCR came from a woman older than 75 in good health. The CDR3 bases are TGTGCCCTGCCGGGTACTAGCACAGATACGCAGTATTTT. Translation: CALPGTSTDTQYF.